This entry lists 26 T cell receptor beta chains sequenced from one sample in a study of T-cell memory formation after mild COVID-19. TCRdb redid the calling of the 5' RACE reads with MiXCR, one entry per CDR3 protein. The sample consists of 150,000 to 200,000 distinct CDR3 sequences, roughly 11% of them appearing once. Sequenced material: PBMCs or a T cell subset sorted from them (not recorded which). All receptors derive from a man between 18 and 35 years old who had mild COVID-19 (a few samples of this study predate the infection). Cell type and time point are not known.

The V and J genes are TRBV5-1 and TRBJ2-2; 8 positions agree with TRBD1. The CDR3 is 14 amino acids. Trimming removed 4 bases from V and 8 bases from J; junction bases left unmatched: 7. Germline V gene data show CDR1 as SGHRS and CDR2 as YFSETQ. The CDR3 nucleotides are TGCGCCAGCAGCGTGGACAGGGCCGAAGGGGAGCTGTTTTTT. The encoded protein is CASSVDRAEGELFF.

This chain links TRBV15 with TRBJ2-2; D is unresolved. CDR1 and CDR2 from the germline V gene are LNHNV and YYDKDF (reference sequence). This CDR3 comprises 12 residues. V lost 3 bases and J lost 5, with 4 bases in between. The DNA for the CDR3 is TGTGCCACCAGCAGTCAGACCGGGGAGCTGTTTTTT. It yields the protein CATSSQTGELFF.

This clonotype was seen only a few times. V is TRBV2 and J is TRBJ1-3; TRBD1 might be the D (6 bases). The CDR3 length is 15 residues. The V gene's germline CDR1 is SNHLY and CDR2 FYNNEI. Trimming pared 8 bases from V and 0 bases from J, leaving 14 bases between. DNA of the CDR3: TGTGCCAGCCACTGGGACACCGCCTCTGGAAACACCATATATTTT. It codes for CASHWDTASGNTIYF. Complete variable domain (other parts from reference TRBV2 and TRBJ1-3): EPEVTQTPSHQVTQMGQEVILRCVPISNHLYFYWYRQILGQKVEFLVSFYNNEISEKSEIFDDQFSVERPDGSNFTLKIRSTKLEDSAMYFCASHWDTASGNTIYFGEGSWLTVV.

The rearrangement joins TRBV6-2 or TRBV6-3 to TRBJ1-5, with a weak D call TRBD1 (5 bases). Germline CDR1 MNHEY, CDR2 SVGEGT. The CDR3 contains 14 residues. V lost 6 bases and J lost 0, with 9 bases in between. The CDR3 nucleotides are TGTGCCAGCAGAGCCGGGGCTAGCAATCAGCCCCAGCATTTT. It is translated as CASRAGASNQPQHF.

This CDR3 is CASSRVGTGGEKLFF. CDR3 sequence (DNA): TGTGCCAGCAGCCGAGTCGGGACAGGGGGTGAAAAACTGTTTTTT. V usage is TRBV7-2 and J usage is TRBJ1-4; 11 nucleotides match TRBD1. Germline lookup yields CDR1 SGHTA and CDR2 FQGNSA. V was pared by 5 bases and J by 7 bases, with 6 bases of the junction left unmatched. The CDR3 has 15 residues. The complete variable domain, with remaining parts taken from reference TRBV7-2 and TRBJ1-4, reads GAGVSQSPSNKVTEKGKDVELRCDPISGHTALYWYRQSLGQGLEFLIYFQGNSAPDKSGLPSDRFSAERTGGSVSTLTIQRTQQEDSAVYLCASSRVGTGGEKLFFGSGTQLSVL.

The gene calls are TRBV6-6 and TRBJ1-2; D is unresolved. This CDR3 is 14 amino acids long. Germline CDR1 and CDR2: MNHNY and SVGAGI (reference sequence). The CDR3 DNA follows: TGTGCTTCCAAACCTGGTCCCCAGCATAGTGGCTACACCTTC. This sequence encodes CASKPGPQHSGYTF.

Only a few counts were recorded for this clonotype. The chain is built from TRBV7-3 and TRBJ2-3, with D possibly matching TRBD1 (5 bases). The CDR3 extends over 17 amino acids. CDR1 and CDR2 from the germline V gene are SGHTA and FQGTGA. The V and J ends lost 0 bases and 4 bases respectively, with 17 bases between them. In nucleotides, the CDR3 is TGTGCCAGCAGCTTAACTAAGAGCAGCAGGGATCCAGATACGCAGTATTTT. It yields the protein CASSLTKSSRDPDTQYF.

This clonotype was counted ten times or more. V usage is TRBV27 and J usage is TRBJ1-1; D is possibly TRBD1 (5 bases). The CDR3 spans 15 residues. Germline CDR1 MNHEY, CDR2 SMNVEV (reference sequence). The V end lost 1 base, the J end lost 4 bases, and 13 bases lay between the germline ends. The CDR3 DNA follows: TGTGCCAGCAGTTTATGGGTTGGAGGGGCCACTGAAGCTTTCTTT. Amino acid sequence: CASSLWVGGATEAFF.

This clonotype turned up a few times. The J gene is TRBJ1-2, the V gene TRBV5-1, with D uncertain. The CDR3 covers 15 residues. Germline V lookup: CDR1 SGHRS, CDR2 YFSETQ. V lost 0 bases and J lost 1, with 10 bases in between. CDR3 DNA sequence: TGCGCCAGCAGCTTGGGACCGCCTCATAACTATGGCTACACCTTC. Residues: CASSLGPPHNYGYTF. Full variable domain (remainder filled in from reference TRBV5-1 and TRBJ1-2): KAGVTQTPRYLIKTRGQQVTLSCSPISGHRSVSWYQQTPGQGLQFLFEYFSETQRNKGNFPGRFSGRQFSNSRSEMNVSTLELGDSALYLCASSLGPPHNYGYTFGSGTRLTVV.

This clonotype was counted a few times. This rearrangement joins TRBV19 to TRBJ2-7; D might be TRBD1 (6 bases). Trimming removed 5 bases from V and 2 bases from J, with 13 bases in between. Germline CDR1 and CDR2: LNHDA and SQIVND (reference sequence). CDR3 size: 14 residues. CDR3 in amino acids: CASSSGTPTYEQYF. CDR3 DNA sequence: TGTGCCAGTAGTTCCGGGACACCTACCTACGAGCAGTACTTC.

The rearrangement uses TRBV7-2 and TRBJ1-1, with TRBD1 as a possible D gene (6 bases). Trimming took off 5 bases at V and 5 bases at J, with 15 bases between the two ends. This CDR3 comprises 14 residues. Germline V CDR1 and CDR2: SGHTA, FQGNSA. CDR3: CASSAQGRRTEAFF. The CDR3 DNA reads TGTGCCAGCAGCGCCCAGGGGCGCAGGACTGAAGCTTTCTTT.

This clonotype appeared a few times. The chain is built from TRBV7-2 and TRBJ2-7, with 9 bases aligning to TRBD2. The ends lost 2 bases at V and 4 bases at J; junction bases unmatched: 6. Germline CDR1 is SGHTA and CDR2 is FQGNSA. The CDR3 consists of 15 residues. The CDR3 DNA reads TGTGCCAGCAGCTTACGACATACTAGCGGGTACGAGCAGTACGTC. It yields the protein CASSLRHTSGYEQYV.

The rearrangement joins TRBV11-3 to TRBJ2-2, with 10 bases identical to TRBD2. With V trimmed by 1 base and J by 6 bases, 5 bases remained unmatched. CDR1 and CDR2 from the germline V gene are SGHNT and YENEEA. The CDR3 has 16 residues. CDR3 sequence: CASSLGPAGGPGELFF. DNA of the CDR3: TGTGCCAGCAGCTTAGGCCCAGCGGGGGGGCCCGGGGAGCTGTTTTTT.

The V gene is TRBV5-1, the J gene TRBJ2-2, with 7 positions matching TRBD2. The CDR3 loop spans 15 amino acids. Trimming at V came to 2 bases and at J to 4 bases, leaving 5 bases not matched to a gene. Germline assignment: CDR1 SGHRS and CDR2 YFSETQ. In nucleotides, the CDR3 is TGCGCCAGCAGCTTACCTAGCGGAGGCACCGGGGAGCTGTTTTTT. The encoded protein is CASSLPSGGTGELFF.

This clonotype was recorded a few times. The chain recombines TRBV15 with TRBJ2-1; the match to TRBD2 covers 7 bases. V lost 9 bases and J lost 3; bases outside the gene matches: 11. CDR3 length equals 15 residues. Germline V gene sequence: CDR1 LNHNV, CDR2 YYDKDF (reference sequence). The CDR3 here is CATKLFTGGYNEQFF. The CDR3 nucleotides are TGTGCCACGAAACTCTTTACGGGAGGCTACAATGAGCAGTTCTTC. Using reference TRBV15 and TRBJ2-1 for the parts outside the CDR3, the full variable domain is DAMVIQNPRYQVTQFGKPVTLSCSQTLNHNVMYWYQQKSSQAPKLLFHYYDKDFNNEADTPDNFQSRRPNTSFCFLDIRSPGLGDTAMYLCATKLFTGGYNEQFFGPGTRLTVL.

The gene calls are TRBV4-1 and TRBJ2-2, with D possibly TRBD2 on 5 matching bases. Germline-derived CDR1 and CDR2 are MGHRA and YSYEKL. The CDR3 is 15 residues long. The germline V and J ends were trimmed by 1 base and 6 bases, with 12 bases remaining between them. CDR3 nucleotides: TGCGCCAGCAGCCAAGTCACTAGGTATCCCGGGGAGCTGTTTTTT. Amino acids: CASSQVTRYPGELFF.

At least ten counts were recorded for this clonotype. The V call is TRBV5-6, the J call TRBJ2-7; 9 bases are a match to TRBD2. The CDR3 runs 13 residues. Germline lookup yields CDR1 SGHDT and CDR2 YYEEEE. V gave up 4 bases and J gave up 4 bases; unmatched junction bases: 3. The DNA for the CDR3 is TGTGCCAGCAGCGGCGGGGGGGCTTACGAGCAGTACTTC. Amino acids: CASSGGGAYEQYF.

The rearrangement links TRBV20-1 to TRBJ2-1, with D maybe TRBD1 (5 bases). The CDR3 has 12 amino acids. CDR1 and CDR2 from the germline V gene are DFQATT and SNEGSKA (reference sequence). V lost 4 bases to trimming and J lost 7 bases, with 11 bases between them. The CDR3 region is CSATQGGNEQFF. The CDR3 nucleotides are TGCAGTGCTACTCAGGGTGGGAATGAGCAGTTCTTC.

Here the CDR3 reads CSARTGDLSEQYF. Here the CDR3 DNA reads TGCAGTGCTCGGACAGGGGATTTAAGCGAGCAGTACTTC. The chain combines TRBV20-1 with TRBJ2-7; TRBD1 matches 9 bases. J gave up 6 bases and V 5 bases, and 8 bases lay outside the gene matches. CDR1 DFQATT and CDR2 SNEGSKA come from the germline V gene (reference sequence). The CDR3 spans 13 residues.

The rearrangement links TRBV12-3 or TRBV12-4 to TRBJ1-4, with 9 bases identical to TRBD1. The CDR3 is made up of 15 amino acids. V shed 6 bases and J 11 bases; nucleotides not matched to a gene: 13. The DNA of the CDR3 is TGTGCCAGCAGGATCACCGGGACAGGGAATATCAAACTGTTTTTT. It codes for CASRITGTGNIKLFF.

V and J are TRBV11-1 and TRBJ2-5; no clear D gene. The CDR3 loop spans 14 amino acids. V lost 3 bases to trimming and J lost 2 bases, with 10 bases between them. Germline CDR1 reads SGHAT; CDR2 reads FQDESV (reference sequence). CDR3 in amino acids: CASSFQSPQETQYF. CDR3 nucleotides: TGTGCCAGCAGCTTTCAGTCACCTCAAGAGACCCAGTACTTC.

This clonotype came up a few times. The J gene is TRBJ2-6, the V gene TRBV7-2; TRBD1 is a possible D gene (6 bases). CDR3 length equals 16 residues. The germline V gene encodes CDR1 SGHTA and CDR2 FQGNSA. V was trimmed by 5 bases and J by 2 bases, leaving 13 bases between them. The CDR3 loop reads CASSQGIQAGANVLTF. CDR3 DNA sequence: TGTGCCAGCAGCCAGGGGATCCAGGCTGGGGCCAACGTCCTGACTTTC. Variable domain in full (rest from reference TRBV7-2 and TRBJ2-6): GAGVSQSPSNKVTEKGKDVELRCDPISGHTALYWYRQSLGQGLEFLIYFQGNSAPDKSGLPSDRFSAERTGGSVSTLTIQRTQQEDSAVYLCASSQGIQAGANVLTFGAGSRLTVL.

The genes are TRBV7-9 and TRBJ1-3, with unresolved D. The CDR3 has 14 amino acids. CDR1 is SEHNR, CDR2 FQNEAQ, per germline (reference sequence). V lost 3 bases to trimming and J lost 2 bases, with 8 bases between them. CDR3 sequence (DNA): TGTGCCAGCAGCTTTATAATCCCTGGAAACACCATATATTTT. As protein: CASSFIIPGNTIYF.

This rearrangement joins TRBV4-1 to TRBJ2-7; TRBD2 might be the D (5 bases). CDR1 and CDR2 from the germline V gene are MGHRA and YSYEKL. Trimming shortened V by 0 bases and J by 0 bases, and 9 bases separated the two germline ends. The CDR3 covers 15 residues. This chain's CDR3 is CASSQDQGSSYEQYV. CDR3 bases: TGCGCCAGCAGCCAAGATCAAGGGAGCTCCTACGAGCAGTACGTC.

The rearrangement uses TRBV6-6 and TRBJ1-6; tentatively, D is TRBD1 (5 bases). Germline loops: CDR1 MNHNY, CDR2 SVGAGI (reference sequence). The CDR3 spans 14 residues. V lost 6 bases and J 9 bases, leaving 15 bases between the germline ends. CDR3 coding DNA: TGTGCCAGCAGCTCCGGGACGGTTAGTTCACCCCTCCACTTT. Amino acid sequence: CASSSGTVSSPLHF.

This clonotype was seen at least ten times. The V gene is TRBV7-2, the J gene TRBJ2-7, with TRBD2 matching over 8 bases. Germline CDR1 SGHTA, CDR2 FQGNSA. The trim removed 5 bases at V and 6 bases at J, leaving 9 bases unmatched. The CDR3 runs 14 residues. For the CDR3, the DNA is TGTGCCAGCAGCCCGGGGGGGCCTCTGGGCGAGCAGTACTTC. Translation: CASSPGGPLGEQYF.